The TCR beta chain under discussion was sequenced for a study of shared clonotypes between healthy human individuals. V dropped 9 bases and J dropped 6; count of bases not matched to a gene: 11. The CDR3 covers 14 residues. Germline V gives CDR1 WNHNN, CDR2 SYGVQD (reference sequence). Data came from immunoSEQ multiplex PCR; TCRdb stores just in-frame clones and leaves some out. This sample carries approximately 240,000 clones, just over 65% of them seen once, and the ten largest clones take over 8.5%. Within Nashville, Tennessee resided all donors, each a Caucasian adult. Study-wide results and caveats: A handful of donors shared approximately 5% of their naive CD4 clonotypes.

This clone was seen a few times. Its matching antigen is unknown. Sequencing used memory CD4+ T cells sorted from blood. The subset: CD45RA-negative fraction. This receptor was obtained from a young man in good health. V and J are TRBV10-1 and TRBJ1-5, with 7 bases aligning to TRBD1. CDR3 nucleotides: TGCGCCAGACCCGGGACAGAGGCCGGTCAGCCCCAGCATTTT. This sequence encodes CARPGTEAGQPQHF.